The rows below give T cell receptor beta chains drawn from one sample of a study of brain T cells in children with intractable seizures. TCRdb keeps only in-frame clones here, not all; method: immunoSEQ multiplex PCR. In the table there are around 41,000 clones, 90% of which are singletons. The source material was peripheral blood, sampled at surgery. The receptors derive from a girl aged 2-10 years with tuberous sclerosis and intractable seizures. Both conserved end residues are part of each CDR3. A D gene is named only where the DNA matches it firmly. Clone size is shown for a subset of rows, as once, few, many or a class of expanded clone.

TRBJ1-1	NA	NA	TRBV19	CASINPGRHTEAFF	TGTGCCAGTATCAACCCGGGTCGGCACACTGAAGCTTTCTTT
TRBJ2-7	NA	NA	TRBV10-3	CATHAATPRSEQYF	TGTGCCACCCATGCCGCCACCCCCCGTTCCGAGCAGTACTTC
TRBJ1-2	NA	NA	TRBV29-1	CSVEFLGRGYTF	TGCAGCGTTGAATTTCTAGGGCGCGGCTACACCTTC
TRBJ1-1	TRBD1	NA	TRBV7-2	CASSPGGGTEAFF	TGTGCCAGCAGCCCAGGGGGGGGCACTGAAGCTTTCTTT
TRBJ1-2	NA	NA	TRBV6-6	CASSNGGAAYGYTF	TGTGCCAGCAGTAATGGGGGGGCGGCCTATGGCTACACCTTC
TRBJ1-2	NA	NA	TRBV19	CASSSRGGHSYGYTF	TGTGCCAGTAGCTCTCGGGGGGGACACTCCTATGGCTACACCTTC
TRBJ1-2	NA	NA	TRBV3-1/TRBV3-2	CASSQDLKIQGDYGYTF	TGTGCCAGCAGCCAAGACCTGAAGATACAGGGTGACTATGGCTACACCTTC
TRBJ1-4	NA	NA	TRBV30	CAWSVIGSVGEKLFF	TGTGCCTGGAGTGTCATAGGGTCCGTTGGTGAAAAACTGTTTTTT
TRBJ2-5	TRBD2	NA	TRBV9	CASSVAPTSGQETQYF	TGTGCCAGCAGCGTAGCTCCGACTAGCGGCCAAGAGACCCAGTACTTC
TRBJ2-4	NA	NA	TRBV2	CASSEGTRDIQYF	TGTGCCAGCAGTGAAGGAACGCGGGACATTCAGTACTTC
TRBJ2-5	NA	once	TRBV2	CASSKQQETQYF	TGTGCCAGCAGTAAACAGCAAGAGACCCAGTACTTC
TRBJ2-1	TRBD1	NA	TRBV12-5	CASGLVPSTGWRYNEQFF	TGTGCTAGTGGTTTGGTACCCTCGACAGGGTGGCGGTACAATGAGCAGTTCTTC
TRBJ2-1	TRBD2	NA	TRBV19	CASSISVGRRGGIYEQFF	TGTGCCAGTAGTATCTCAGTCGGGCGACGGGGGGGCATCTATGAGCAGTTCTTC
TRBJ2-1	TRBD2	NA	TRBV19	CASKTSGGRGEQFF	TGTGCCAGTAAAACTAGCGGGGGAAGGGGTGAGCAGTTCTTC
TRBJ2-3	NA	NA	TRBV24-1	CATSDLHSTDTQYF	TGTGCCACCAGTGATTTGCACAGCACAGATACGCAGTATTTT
TRBJ1-1	NA	NA	TRBV4-1	CASSQRAPRAEAFF	TGCGCCAGCAGCCAACGTGCACCTCGGGCTGAAGCTTTCTTT
TRBJ1-2	TRBD1	few	TRBV3-1/TRBV3-2	CASSHFKTGDGYTF	TGTGCCAGCAGCCATTTCAAGACAGGGGATGGCTACACCTTC
TRBJ2-6	NA	NA	TRBV7-3	CASSLGAGAGSGANVLTF	TGTGCCAGCAGCTTAGGGGCGGGGGCAGGATCTGGGGCCAACGTCCTGACTTTC
TRBJ2-7	TRBD1	NA	TRBV5-8	CASSLAGQGLHEQYF	TGTGCCAGCAGCTTGGCGGGACAGGGGTTGCACGAGCAGTACTTC
TRBJ1-2	NA	NA	TRBV5-5	CASSLFRGLNGYTF	TGTGCCAGCAGCTTGTTCCGGGGGCTAAATGGCTACACCTTC
TRBJ1-2	NA	NA	TRBV4-1	CASSQDPRVNYGYTF	TGCGCCAGCAGCCAGGACCCCAGAGTCAACTATGGCTACACCTTC
TRBJ1-4	NA	NA	TRBV24-1	CATSGTSNEKLFF	TGTGCCACCAGCGGCACATCTAATGAAAAACTGTTTTTT
TRBJ2-1	NA	NA	TRBV7-3	CASSTEASAFNEQFF	TGTGCCAGCAGCACCGAGGCTAGCGCCTTCAATGAGCAGTTCTTC
TRBJ2-5	NA	NA	TRBV20-1	CSVEGQETQYF	TGCAGTGTAGAGGGGCAAGAGACCCAGTACTTC
TRBJ1-1	NA	NA	TRBV6-5	CASSYKGRQGNTEAFF	TGTGCCAGCAGTTACAAGGGGCGGCAGGGGAACACTGAAGCTTTCTTT
TRBJ1-6	NA	NA	TRBV19	CASSIVWLPNSPLHF	TGTGCCAGTAGTATAGTCTGGTTACCTAATTCACCCCTCCACTTT
TRBJ1-1	TRBD1	NA	TRBV5-1	CASSFIQGASTEAFF	TGCGCCAGCAGCTTTATACAGGGGGCAAGCACTGAAGCTTTCTTT
TRBJ1-6	NA	NA	TRBV19	CASSDQSGNNSPLHF	TGTGCCAGTAGCGATCAGTCAGGGAATAATTCACCCCTCCACTTT
TRBJ2-6	TRBD1	NA	TRBV19	CASRTDRGLDGANVLTF	TGTGCCAGTAGAACGGACAGGGGGCTTGATGGGGCCAACGTCCTGACTTTC
TRBJ1-2	NA	NA	TRBV4-2	CASSQDLDYGYTF	TGTGCCAGCAGCCAAGATCTCGACTATGGCTACACCTTC
TRBJ1-1	NA	NA	TRBV6-5	CASSYGEITEAFF	TGTGCCAGCAGTTACGGGGAGATCACTGAAGCTTTCTTT
TRBJ2-1	TRBD1	NA	TRBV3-1/TRBV3-2	CASSQEPTGVLYNEQFF	TGTGCCAGCAGCCAAGAACCGACAGGGGTGTTATACAATGAGCAGTTCTTC
TRBJ1-1	NA	NA	TRBV7-9	CASSLDARDYTEAFF	TGTGCCAGCAGCTTAGATGCCAGGGATTATACTGAAGCTTTCTTT
TRBJ1-1	TRBD1	NA	TRBV5-6	CASSLGQGFTFEAFF	TGTGCCAGCAGCCTGGGACAGGGGTTTACTTTTGAAGCTTTCTTT
TRBJ1-1	NA	NA	TRBV4-1	CASSHARGNTEAFF	TGCGCCAGCAGCCACGCCAGGGGAAACACTGAAGCTTTCTTT
TRBJ2-2	NA	NA	TRBV6-5	CASSYRTFPGELFF	TGTGCCAGCAGTTACCGAACATTTCCCGGGGAGCTGTTTTTT
TRBJ1-6	NA	few	TRBV5-4	CASSFQRGDNSPLHF	TGTGCCAGCAGCTTTCAACGGGGAGATAATTCACCCCTCCACTTT
TRBJ1-2	NA	NA	TRBV19	CASSMGMGPTYGYTF	TGTGCCAGTAGTATGGGAATGGGGCCTACCTATGGCTACACCTTC
TRBJ2-1	NA	NA	TRBV6-5	CASSLGGLGGDEQFF	TGTGCCAGCAGCCTGGGAGGTCTAGGGGGCGATGAGCAGTTCTTC